This T cell receptor (beta chain) was obtained from a study of blood T cell repertoires in COVID-19. Study-wide context: Samples came from the United States, Italy and Spain, spanning acute and convalescent COVID-19. Sources were T cells, B-cell-depleted T cells, or PBMCs; the material itself was cDNA or gDNA.

The Seattle patients joined while their infection was active and were tracked longitudinally afterward. With 4 bases removed from V and 3 bases from J, the gap between germline ends came to 16 bases. The germline V gene encodes CDR1 LGHDT and CDR2 YNNKEL (reference sequence). This CDR3 comprises 15 residues. Source study methods: The authors estimated nucleated cell counts from reference gene primer amplification. TCRdb's copy holds only in-frame clones and misses some; the assay was immunoSEQ multiplex PCR. The V and J calls and clone size were taken over from that table, and D and trimming were inferred from the DNA. The table includes about 420,000 clones, around nine tenths detected once.

The genes are TRBV3-1 (or the pseudogene TRBV3-2) and TRBJ2-7, with a possible D match to TRBD2 (6 bases). Sequenced: peripheral blood. The TCR comes from a man between 18 and 35 years old with COVID-19, enrolled during active disease. The DNA for the CDR3 is TGTGCCAGCAGCCTCAGGGACTCCCCTGGCTACGAGCAGTACTTC. Amino acid sequence: CASSLRDSPGYEQYF.